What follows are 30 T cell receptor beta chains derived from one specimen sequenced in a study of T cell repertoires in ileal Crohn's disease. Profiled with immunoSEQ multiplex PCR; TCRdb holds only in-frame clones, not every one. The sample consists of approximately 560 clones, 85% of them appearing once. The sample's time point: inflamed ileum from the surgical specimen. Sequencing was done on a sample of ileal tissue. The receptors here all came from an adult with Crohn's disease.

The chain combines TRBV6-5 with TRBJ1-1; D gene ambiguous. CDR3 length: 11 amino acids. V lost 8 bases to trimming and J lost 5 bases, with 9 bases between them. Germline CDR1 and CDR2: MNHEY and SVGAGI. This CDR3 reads CASSKGTEAFF. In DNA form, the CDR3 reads TGTGCCAGCTCAAAAGGGACTGAAGCTTTCTTT.

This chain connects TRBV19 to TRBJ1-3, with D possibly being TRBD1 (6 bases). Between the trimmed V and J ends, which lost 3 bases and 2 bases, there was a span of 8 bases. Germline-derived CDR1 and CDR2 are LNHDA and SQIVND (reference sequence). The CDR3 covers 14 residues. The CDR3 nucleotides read TGTGCCAGTAGTATTTCAGGGGCTGGAAACACCATATATTTT. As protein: CASSISGAGNTIYF.

CDR3 region: CAWSIKSSYNEQFF. DNA for the CDR3: TGTGCCTGGAGTATAAAGTCTTCTTACAATGAGCAGTTCTTC. V gene TRBV30 combines with J gene TRBJ2-1; D gene unclear. Germline V lookup: CDR1 GTSNPN, CDR2 SVGIG (reference sequence). The CDR3 has 14 residues. V was trimmed by 2 bases and J by 4 bases, leaving 12 bases between them.

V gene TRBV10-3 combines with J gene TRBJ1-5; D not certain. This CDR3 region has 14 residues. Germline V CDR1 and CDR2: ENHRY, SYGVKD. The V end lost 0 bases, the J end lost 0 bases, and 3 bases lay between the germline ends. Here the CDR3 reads CAISESGSNQPQHF. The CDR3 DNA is TGTGCCATCAGTGAGTCAGGTAGCAATCAGCCCCAGCATTTT.

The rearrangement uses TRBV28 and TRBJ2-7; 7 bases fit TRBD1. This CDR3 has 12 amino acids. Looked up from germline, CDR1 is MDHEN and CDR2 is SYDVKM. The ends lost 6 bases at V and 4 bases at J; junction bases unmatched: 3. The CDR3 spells CASRTGQYEQYF. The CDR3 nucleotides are TGTGCCAGCAGGACGGGACAGTACGAGCAGTACTTC.

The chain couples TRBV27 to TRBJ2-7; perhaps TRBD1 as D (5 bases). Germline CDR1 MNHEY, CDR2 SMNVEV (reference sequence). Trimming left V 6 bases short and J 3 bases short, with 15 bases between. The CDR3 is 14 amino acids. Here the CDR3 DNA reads TGTGCCAGCAGCTCCCGTGGGGCAGGCTACGAGCAGTACTTC. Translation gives CASSSRGAGYEQYF.

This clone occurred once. In DNA, the CDR3 is TGTGCCTGGGCGGGCACCGGGACAGTCTTCTCTGGAAACACCATATATTTT. Translated: CAWAGTGTVFSGNTIYF. V gene TRBV30 combines with J gene TRBJ1-3; 7 nucleotides line up with TRBD1. This CDR3 has 17 amino acids. Germline V CDR1 and CDR2: GTSNPN, SVGIG (reference sequence). V dropped 5 bases and J dropped 0; count of bases not matched to a gene: 13.

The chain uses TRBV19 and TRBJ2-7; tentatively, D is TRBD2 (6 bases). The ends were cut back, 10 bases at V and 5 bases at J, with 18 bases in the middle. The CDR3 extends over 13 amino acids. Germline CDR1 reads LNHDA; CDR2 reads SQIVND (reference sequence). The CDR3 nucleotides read TGTGCCACCCGGGACTTCCTTGGAGACGAGCAGTACTTC. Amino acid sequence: CATRDFLGDEQYF. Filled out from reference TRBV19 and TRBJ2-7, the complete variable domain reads DGGITQSPKYLFRKEGQNVTLSCEQNLNHDAMYWYRQDPGQGLRLIYYSQIVNDFQKGDIAEGYSVSREKKESFPLTVTSAQKNPTAFYLCATRDFLGDEQYFGPGTRLTVT.

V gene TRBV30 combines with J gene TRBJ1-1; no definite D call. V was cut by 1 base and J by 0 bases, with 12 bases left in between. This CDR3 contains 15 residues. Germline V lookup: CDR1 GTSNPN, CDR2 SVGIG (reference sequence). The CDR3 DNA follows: TGTGCCTGGAGTGCCCCGGGCAGGCTGAACACTGAAGCTTTCTTT. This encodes CAWSAPGRLNTEAFF.

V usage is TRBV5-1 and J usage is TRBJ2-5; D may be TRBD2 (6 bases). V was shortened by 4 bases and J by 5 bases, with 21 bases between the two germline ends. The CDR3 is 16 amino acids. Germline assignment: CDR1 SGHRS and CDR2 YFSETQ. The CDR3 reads CASSGRLGGYSETQYF. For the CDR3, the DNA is TGCGCCAGCAGCGGGAGGCTGGGGGGATATAGCGAGACCCAGTACTTC.

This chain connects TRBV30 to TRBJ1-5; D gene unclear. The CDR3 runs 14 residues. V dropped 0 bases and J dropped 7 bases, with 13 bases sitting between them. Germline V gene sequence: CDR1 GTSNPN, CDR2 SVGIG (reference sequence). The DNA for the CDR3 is TGTGCCTGGAGTGTGGCGCCAGGAAGGCAGCCCCAGCATTTT. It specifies CAWSVAPGRQPQHF. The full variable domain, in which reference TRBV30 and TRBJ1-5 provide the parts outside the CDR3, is SQTIHQWPATLVQPVGSPLSLECTVEGTSNPNLYWYRQAAGRGLQLLFYSVGIGQISSEVPQNLSASRPQDRQFILSSKKLLLSDSGFYLCAWSVAPGRQPQHFGDGTRLSIL.

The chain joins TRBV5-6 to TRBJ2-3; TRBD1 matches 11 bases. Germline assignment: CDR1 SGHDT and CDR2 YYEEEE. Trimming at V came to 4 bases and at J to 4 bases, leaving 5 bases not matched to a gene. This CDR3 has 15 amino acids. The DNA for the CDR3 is TGTGCCAGCAGCCCAGGGACAGGGGGAGCAGATACGCAGTATTTT. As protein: CASSPGTGGADTQYF.

The CDR3 loop reads CASRASGKGSGYYGYTF. CDR3 sequence (DNA): TGTGCCAGCAGAGCATCAGGGAAAGGATCCGGTTACTATGGCTACACCTTC. The J gene is TRBJ1-2, the V gene TRBV2, with a tentative D call TRBD1 (5 bases). Germline V gives CDR1 SNHLY, CDR2 FYNNEI. Trimming left V 6 bases short and J 3 bases short, with 23 bases between. The CDR3 loop spans 17 amino acids. The full variable domain, with the rest looked up from reference TRBV2 and TRBJ1-2, is EPEVTQTPSHQVTQMGQEVILRCVPISNHLYFYWYRQILGQKVEFLVSFYNNEISEKSEIFDDQFSVERPDGSNFTLKIRSTKLEDSAMYFCASRASGKGSGYYGYTFGSGTRLTVV.

This CDR3 is CSVESRHRGFEAFF. The DNA for the CDR3 is TGCAGCGTTGAAAGTAGACACAGGGGGTTTGAAGCTTTCTTT. The chain uses TRBV29-1 and TRBJ1-1; 8 bases match TRBD1. V was pared by 2 bases and J by 7 bases, with 9 bases of the junction left unmatched. The CDR3 contains 14 residues. Per germline, CDR1 SQVTM and CDR2 ANQGSEA.

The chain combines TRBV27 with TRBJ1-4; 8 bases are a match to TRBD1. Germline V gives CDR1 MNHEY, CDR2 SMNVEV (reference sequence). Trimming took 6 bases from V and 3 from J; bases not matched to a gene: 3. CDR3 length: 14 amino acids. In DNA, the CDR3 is TGTGCCAGCAGGAGACAGGGGTCTAATGAAAAACTGTTTTTT. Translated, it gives CASRRQGSNEKLFF.

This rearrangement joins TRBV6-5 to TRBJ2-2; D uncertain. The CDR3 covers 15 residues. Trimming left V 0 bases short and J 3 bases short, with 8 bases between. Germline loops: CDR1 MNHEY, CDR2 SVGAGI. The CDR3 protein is CASSYSGPYTGELFF. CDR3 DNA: TGTGCCAGCAGTTACTCGGGTCCTTACACCGGGGAGCTGTTTTTT.

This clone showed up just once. The CDR3 nucleotides read TGCGCCAGCAGTTACAGCACAGGGGCAGATACGCAGTATTTT. Residues: CASSYSTGADTQYF. The chain has TRBV10-2 and TRBJ2-3; 7 nucleotides align to TRBD1. Trimming at V came to 5 bases and at J to 4 bases, leaving 6 bases not matched to a gene. The CDR3 is 14 amino acids. CDR1 and CDR2 from the germline V gene are WSHSY and SAAADI.

The CDR3 region has the DNA TGTGCCAGCAGCTTAGCAGGGAACACTGAAGCTTTCTTT. It translates to CASSLAGNTEAFF. The chain carries TRBV7-9 and TRBJ1-1; D unclear. From germline, CDR1 is SEHNR and CDR2 FQNEAQ (reference sequence). The V end lost 0 bases, the J end lost 1 base, and 3 bases lay between the germline ends. CDR3 length equals 13 residues.

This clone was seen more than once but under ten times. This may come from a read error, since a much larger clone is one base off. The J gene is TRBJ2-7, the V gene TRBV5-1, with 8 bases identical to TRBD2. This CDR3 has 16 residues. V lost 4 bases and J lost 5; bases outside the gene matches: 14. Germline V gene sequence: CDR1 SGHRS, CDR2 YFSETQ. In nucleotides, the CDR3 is TGCGCCAGCAGCAGCCGGGCCGGGGGGGTGCCCCACGAGCAGTACTTC. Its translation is CASSSRAGGVPHEQYF.

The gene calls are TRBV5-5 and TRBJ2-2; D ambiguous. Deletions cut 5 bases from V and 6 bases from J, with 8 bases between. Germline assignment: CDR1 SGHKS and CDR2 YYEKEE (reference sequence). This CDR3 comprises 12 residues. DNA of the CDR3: TGTGCCAGCAGTCCCTACTCCGGGGAGCTGTTTTTT. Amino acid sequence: CASSPYSGELFF. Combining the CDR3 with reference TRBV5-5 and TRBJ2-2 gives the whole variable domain DAGVTQSPTHLIKTRGQQVTLRCSPISGHKSVSWYQQVLGQGPQFIFQYYEKEERGRGNFPDRFSARQFPNYSSELNVNALLLGDSALYLCASSPYSGELFFGEGSRLTVL.

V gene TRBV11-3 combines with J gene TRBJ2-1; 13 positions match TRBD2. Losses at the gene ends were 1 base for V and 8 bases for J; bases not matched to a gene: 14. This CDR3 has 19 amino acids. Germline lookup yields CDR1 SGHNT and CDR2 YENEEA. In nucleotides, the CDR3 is TGTGCCAGCAGCTTAGGGGAAGGGACTAGCGGGATGGGGGGCGATGAGCAGTTCTTC. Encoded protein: CASSLGEGTSGMGGDEQFF.

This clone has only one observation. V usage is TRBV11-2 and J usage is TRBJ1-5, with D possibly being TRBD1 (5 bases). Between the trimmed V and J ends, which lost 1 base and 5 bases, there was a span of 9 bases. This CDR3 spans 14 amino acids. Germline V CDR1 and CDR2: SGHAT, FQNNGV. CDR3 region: CASSLARGDQPQHF. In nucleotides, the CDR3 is TGTGCCAGCAGCTTAGCGCGGGGGGATCAGCCCCAGCATTTT. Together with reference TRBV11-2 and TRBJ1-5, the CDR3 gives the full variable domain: EAGVAQSPRYKIIEKRQSVAFWCNPISGHATLYWYQQILGQGPKLLIQFQNNGVVDDSQLPKDRFSAERLKGVDSTLKIQPAKLEDSAVYLCASSLARGDQPQHFGDGTRLSIL.

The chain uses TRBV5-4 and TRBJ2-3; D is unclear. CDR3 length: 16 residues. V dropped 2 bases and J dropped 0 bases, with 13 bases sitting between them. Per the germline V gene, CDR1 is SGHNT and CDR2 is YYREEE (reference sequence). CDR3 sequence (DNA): TGTGCCAGCAGCTTTAAGACGGCTTCCAGCACAGATACGCAGTATTTT. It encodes CASSFKTASSTDTQYF.

The CDR3 spells CASAKPSGQGLTHYEQYF. The CDR3 nucleotides are TGTGCCAGCGCGAAACCCTCGGGACAGGGACTTACCCACTACGAGCAGTACTTC. The chain carries TRBV27 and TRBJ2-7; 9 bases align to TRBD1. Germline V gene data show CDR1 as MNHEY and CDR2 as SMNVEV (reference sequence). V gave up 8 bases and J gave up 3 bases; unmatched junction bases: 20. The CDR3 has 18 residues.

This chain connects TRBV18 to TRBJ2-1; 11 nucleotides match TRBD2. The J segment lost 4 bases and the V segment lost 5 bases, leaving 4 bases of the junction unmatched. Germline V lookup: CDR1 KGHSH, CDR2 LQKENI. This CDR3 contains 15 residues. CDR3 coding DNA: TGTGCCAGCTCATCCCTAGCGGGGGGATACAATGAGCAGTTCTTC. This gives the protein CASSSLAGGYNEQFF.

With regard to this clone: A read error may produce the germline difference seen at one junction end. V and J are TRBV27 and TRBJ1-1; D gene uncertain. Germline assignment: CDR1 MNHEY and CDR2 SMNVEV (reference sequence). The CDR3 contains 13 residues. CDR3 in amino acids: CASTAAGKTEAFF. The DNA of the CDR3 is TGTGCCAGCACCGCCGCAGGCAAGACTGAGGCTTTCTTT.

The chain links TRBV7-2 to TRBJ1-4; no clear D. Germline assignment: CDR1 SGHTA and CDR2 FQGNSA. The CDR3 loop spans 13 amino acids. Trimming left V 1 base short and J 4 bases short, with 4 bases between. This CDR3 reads CASSLELNEKLFF. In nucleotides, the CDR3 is TGTGCCAGCAGCTTAGAACTTAATGAAAAACTGTTTTTT.

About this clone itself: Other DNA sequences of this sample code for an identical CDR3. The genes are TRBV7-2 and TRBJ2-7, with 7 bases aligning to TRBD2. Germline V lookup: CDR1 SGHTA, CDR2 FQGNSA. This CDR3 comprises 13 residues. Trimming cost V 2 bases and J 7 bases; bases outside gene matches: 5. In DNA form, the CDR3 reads TGTGCCAGCAGCTTAAGCACGCGGGGGGAGCAGTACTTC. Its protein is CASSLSTRGEQYF.

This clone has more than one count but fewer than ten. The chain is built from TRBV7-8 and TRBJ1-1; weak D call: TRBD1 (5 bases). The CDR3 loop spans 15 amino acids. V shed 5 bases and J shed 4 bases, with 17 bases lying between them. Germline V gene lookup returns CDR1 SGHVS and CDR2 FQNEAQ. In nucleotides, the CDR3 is TGTGCCAGCAGCCCTTCAGTAGGCGGGGCCACTGAAGCTTTCTTT. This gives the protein CASSPSVGGATEAFF.

CDR3 protein: CASSPGQANSGANVLTF. The CDR3 DNA reads as TGTGCCAGCTCACCCGGACAGGCCAACTCTGGGGCCAACGTCCTGACTTTC. V and J are TRBV18 and TRBJ2-6, with 7 bases aligning to TRBD1. Germline trimming cut 3 bases from V and 0 bases from J; bases unmatched to any gene: 5. The V gene's germline CDR1 is KGHSH and CDR2 LQKENI. This CDR3 spans 17 amino acids.